The 27 T cell receptor beta chains in this list originate from one sample, sequenced in a study of CD8 T cells in ankylosing spondylitis. TCRdb called the 5' RACE reads again in MiXCR, with one record for every CDR3 protein. The sample has about 130,000 distinct CDR3 sequences; about 10% are singletons. The sequenced sample was blood, either unsorted or a sorted T cell fraction (not recorded which). These receptors were collected from a female donor with ankylosing spondylitis or in good health (not recorded which).

This clonotype appeared once. Mismatch with germline at one junction end may stem from a read error. The rearrangement links TRBV5-6 to TRBJ2-7; D is unclear. There are 12 residues in the CDR3. In germline, CDR1 is SGHDT, CDR2 YYEEEE. The CDR3 region has the DNA TGTGCCTGCAGCTTGGTGGCTGGCGAGCAGTACTTC. Translation: CACSLVAGEQYF. Together with reference TRBV5-6 and TRBJ2-7, the CDR3 gives the full variable domain: DAGVTQSPTHLIKTRGQQVTLRCSPKSGHDTVSWYQQALGQGPQFIFQYYEEEERQRGNFPDRFSGHQFPNYSSELNVNALLLGDSALYLCACSLVAGEQYFGPGTRLTVT.

This clonotype was seen at least ten times. The V and J genes are TRBV29-1 and TRBJ1-1, with D possibly matching TRBD1 (5 bases). This CDR3 has 13 residues. V was cut by 7 bases and J by 0 bases, with 12 bases left in between. CDR1 SQVTM and CDR2 ANQGSEA come from the germline V gene. CDR3 sequence reads: CSARVPMNTEAFF. CDR3 coding DNA: TGCAGCGCCAGGGTCCCCATGAACACTGAAGCTTTCTTT.

This clonotype was observed many times. The chain joins TRBV27 to TRBJ1-1; perhaps TRBD1 as D (6 bases). Germline-derived CDR1 and CDR2 are MNHEY and SMNVEV (reference sequence). The V end was cut by 5 bases, the J end by 4 bases, with 17 bases between. The CDR3 covers 15 residues. CDR3 residues: CASSPGGGSFTEAFF. In DNA, the CDR3 is TGTGCCAGCAGTCCAGGAGGGGGGTCATTCACTGAAGCTTTCTTT.

At least ten counts were recorded for this clonotype. The rearrangement uses TRBV11-2 and TRBJ1-1, with TRBD1 matching over 8 bases. The CDR3 is 15 residues long. The J segment lost 3 bases and the V segment lost 2 bases, leaving 5 bases of the junction unmatched. The germline V gene has CDR1 SGHAT and CDR2 FQNNGV. CDR3 sequence reads: CASSLLQGGDTEAFF. The CDR3 coding sequence is TGTGCCAGCAGCTTACTACAGGGGGGGGACACTGAAGCTTTCTTT.

This clonotype was observed at least ten times. The rearrangement joins TRBV29-1 to TRBJ2-2; TRBD2 matches at 13 bases. This CDR3 has 16 residues. Germline assignment: CDR1 SQVTM and CDR2 ANQGSEA. With 6 bases clipped from V and 7 bases from J, the junction kept 11 bases outside the gene matches. This chain's CDR3 is CSVPPGLAGWGGELFF. In nucleotides, the CDR3 is TGCAGCGTACCACCGGGACTAGCGGGGTGGGGCGGGGAGCTGTTTTTT.

This clonotype was detected many times. This chain links TRBV7-2 with TRBJ2-7; D remains ambiguous. This CDR3 is 14 amino acids long. The V gene's germline CDR1 is SGHTA and CDR2 FQGNSA. The V gene lost 7 bases and the J gene lost 0 bases, with 13 bases spanning the gap. The CDR3 protein is CASTVPTSSYEQYF. The DNA for the CDR3 is TGTGCCAGCACTGTACCGACAAGCTCCTACGAGCAGTACTTC.

As to this clonotype: One junction end does not reproduce the germline sequence, and a read error may be involved. The chain combines TRBV12-3 or TRBV12-4 with TRBJ2-1; D possibly matches TRBD1 or TRBD2 (7 bases each). The CDR3 covers 18 residues. CDR3 in amino acids: CTSSRGRGLASEFGEQFF. The CDR3 bases are TGTACCAGCAGTCGAGGGAGGGGGCTAGCGTCGGAATTCGGTGAGCAGTTCTTC.

This clonotype occurred many times. V gene TRBV12-3 or TRBV12-4 combines with J gene TRBJ2-3, with TRBD2 matching 13 bases. The length of the CDR3 is 16 residues. V trimming: 6 bases; J trimming: 2 bases; junction bases outside the gene matches: 5. CDR3: CASRAGLAGSTDTQYF. CDR3 in DNA: TGTGCCAGCAGGGCGGGACTAGCGGGGTCCACAGATACGCAGTATTTT.

Ten or more counts support this clonotype. V is TRBV6-1 and J is TRBJ2-2, with D perhaps TRBD1 (6 bases). In germline, CDR1 is MNHNS, CDR2 SASEGT. The CDR3 is 15 amino acids. V shed 7 bases and J shed 3 bases, with 15 bases lying between them. CDR3 amino acids: CASTYYRVDTGELFF. The CDR3 bases are TGTGCCAGCACCTATTACAGGGTAGACACCGGGGAGCTGTTTTTT.

This clonotype was seen many times. The chain uses TRBV6-6 and TRBJ2-3, with a tentative D call TRBD2 (6 bases). This CDR3 is built from 14 residues. Germline loops: CDR1 MNHNY, CDR2 SVGAGI (reference sequence). V lost 4 bases to trimming and J lost 5 bases, with 13 bases between them. CDR3 protein: CASSSLPGGDTQYF. Written as DNA, the CDR3 is TGTGCCAGCAGTTCCCTCCCCGGGGGAGATACGCAGTATTTT.

This clonotype was found many times. The CDR3 sequence: CASSLAHRSGYEQYF. The CDR3 DNA is TGCGCCAGCAGCTTGGCCCACAGGTCCGGCTACGAGCAGTACTTC. The chain links TRBV5-1 to TRBJ2-7; a weak D match, TRBD1 (5 bases). The V gene lost 0 bases and the J gene lost 3 bases, with 13 bases spanning the gap. The CDR3 has 15 amino acids. From germline, CDR1 is SGHRS and CDR2 YFSETQ. Drawing the rest from reference TRBV5-1 and TRBJ2-7, the complete variable domain is KAGVTQTPRYLIKTRGQQVTLSCSPISGHRSVSWYQQTPGQGLQFLFEYFSETQRNKGNFPGRFSGRQFSNSRSEMNVSTLELGDSALYLCASSLAHRSGYEQYFGPGTRLTVT.

This clonotype showed up just a few times. The junction differs from germline at one of its ends, possibly a read error. The chain has TRBV30 and TRBJ2-1; TRBD2 matches at 12 bases. The germline V gene has CDR1 GTSNPN and CDR2 SVGIG (reference sequence). CDR3 length: 12 residues. The CDR3 region has the DNA TGTGCATGGACTAGCGGGAAGTACGGGCAGTTCTTC. This codes for CAWTSGKYGQFF.

The chain joins TRBV12-3 or TRBV12-4 to TRBJ2-2, with unresolved D. The CDR3 loop spans 11 amino acids. V was clipped by 1 base and J by 9 bases, with 3 bases between them. The CDR3 nucleotides read TGTGCCAGCAGTTTAGAGCGGGAGCTGTTTTTT. Its protein product is CASSLERELFF.

This clonotype was seen ten or more times. The chain couples TRBV12-3 or TRBV12-4 to TRBJ1-3, with 7 bases aligning to TRBD1. This CDR3 comprises 15 residues. Germline trimming cut 5 bases from V and 2 bases from J; bases unmatched to any gene: 6. In nucleotides, the CDR3 is TGTGCCAGCAGTGTAATGAGGGGGCCTGGAAACACCATATATTTT. Its protein is CASSVMRGPGNTIYF.

This clonotype was detected many times. The V and J genes are TRBV7-9 and TRBJ2-6; TRBD2 matches 7 bases. CDR1 and CDR2 (germline): SEHNR, FQNEAQ (reference sequence). This CDR3 is built from 19 residues. J gave up 0 bases and V 2 bases, and 10 bases lay outside the gene matches. The CDR3 spells CASSLTLKRGSSGANVLTF. The CDR3 DNA reads as TGTGCCAGCAGCTTAACGCTGAAGCGGGGCAGCTCTGGGGCCAACGTCCTGACTTTC.

This clonotype came up many times. The CDR3 DNA sequence: TGTGCCAGCAGCCATCGGGATGGTTACCCCACTGAAGCTTTCTTT. As protein: CASSHRDGYPTEAFF. The chain combines TRBV11-2 with TRBJ1-1; D remains unclear. The germline V gene has CDR1 SGHAT and CDR2 FQNNGV. Trimming cost V 5 bases and J 4 bases, with 17 bases left between them. The CDR3 covers 15 residues.

This clonotype was detected many times. The chain employs TRBV12-3 or TRBV12-4 and TRBJ2-1; D may correspond to TRBD1 or TRBD2 (5 bases each). Between the trimmed V and J ends, which lost 3 bases and 8 bases, there was a span of 11 bases. This CDR3 region has 13 residues. CDR3 in DNA: TGTGCCAGCAGTTTTCGGGGCACGGATGAGCAGTTCTTC. Its translation: CASSFRGTDEQFF.

In its sample, this clonotype was seen many times. This chain connects TRBV5-1 to TRBJ1-1; unclear D gene. This CDR3 spans 14 amino acids. Germline CDR1 is SGHRS and CDR2 is YFSETQ. Between the trimmed V and J ends, which lost 0 bases and 0 bases, there was a span of 6 bases. Written as DNA, the CDR3 is TGCGCCAGCAGCTTGGGCAGCATGAACACTGAAGCTTTCTTT. Protein sequence: CASSLGSMNTEAFF. Drawing the rest from reference TRBV5-1 and TRBJ1-1, the complete variable domain is KAGVTQTPRYLIKTRGQQVTLSCSPISGHRSVSWYQQTPGQGLQFLFEYFSETQRNKGNFPGRFSGRQFSNSRSEMNVSTLELGDSALYLCASSLGSMNTEAFFGQGTRLTVV.

This clonotype was observed at least ten times. The rearrangement joins TRBV12-3 or TRBV12-4 to TRBJ2-7, with 7 nucleotides matching TRBD1. V shed 8 bases and J 0 bases; nucleotides not matched to a gene: 7. The CDR3 extends over 14 amino acids. This CDR3 is CASAGTALSYEQYF. Written as DNA, the CDR3 is TGTGCCAGCGCCGGGACAGCTCTCTCCTACGAGCAGTACTTC.

In its sample, this clonotype was seen many times. This CDR3 reads CSVEASRSDSYEQYF. CDR3 bases: TGCAGCGTTGAAGCGAGCCGCAGCGACTCCTACGAGCAGTACTTC. The gene calls are TRBV29-1 and TRBJ2-7; D unclear. This CDR3 contains 15 residues. Trimming shortened V by 1 base and J by 0 bases, and 13 bases separated the two germline ends. The germline gives CDR1 SQVTM, CDR2 ANQGSEA.

This clonotype was picked up many times. The chain has TRBV5-1 and TRBJ2-5; 8 bases are a match to TRBD2. With 4 bases clipped from V and 5 bases from J, the junction kept 13 bases outside the gene matches. The CDR3 consists of 16 residues. CDR1 and CDR2 from the germline V gene are SGHRS and YFSETQ. The CDR3 DNA reads TGCGCCAGCAGCACCCTCAGCGGGAGCGAGGGGGAGACCCAGTACTTC. Amino acid sequence: CASSTLSGSEGETQYF.

V and J are TRBV4-2 and TRBJ2-7; the D is unclear. There are 13 residues in the CDR3. From germline, CDR1 is LGHNA and CDR2 YNFKEQ. Trimming took 0 bases from V and 2 from J, leaving 5 bases between them. The CDR3 region is CASSQEGPYEQYF. DNA of the CDR3: TGTGCCAGCAGCCAAGAAGGTCCCTACGAGCAGTACTTC.

This clonotype has a count of ten or more. The rearrangement uses TRBV20-1 and TRBJ2-1; maybe TRBD1 (7 bases). Germline lookup yields CDR1 DFQATT and CDR2 SNEGSKA (reference sequence). This CDR3 is 15 amino acids long. V lost 3 bases to trimming and J lost 4 bases, with 16 bases between them. The CDR3: CSASPQGGRYNEQFF. The CDR3 DNA reads TGCAGTGCTAGTCCCCAGGGGGGCCGTTACAATGAGCAGTTCTTC.

This clonotype was detected a few times. One base away lies a much larger clone, so this may be a sequencing read error. The chain is built from TRBV10-3 and TRBJ1-2; D is ambiguous. Germline CDR1 reads ENHRY; CDR2 reads SYGVKD. This CDR3 contains 13 residues. The CDR3 DNA reads TGTGCCATCAAGGCCCAAGAAAACTATGGCGACACCTTC. This encodes CAIKAQENYGDTF.

This clonotype came up many times. V is TRBV27 and J is TRBJ1-2; D perhaps matches TRBD1 (5 bases). Germline loops: CDR1 MNHEY, CDR2 SMNVEV (reference sequence). CDR3 size: 13 residues. Trimming cost V 5 bases and J 7 bases, with 14 bases left between them. CDR3 residues: CASSPQGVGGYTF. The CDR3 nucleotides read TGTGCCAGCAGTCCTCAGGGTGTAGGTGGCTACACCTTC.

This clonotype was detected a few times. The V gene is TRBV10-3, the J gene TRBJ2-7; 11 positions agree with TRBD1. The CDR3 covers 12 residues. The germline gives CDR1 ENHRY, CDR2 SYGVKD. The V segment lost 11 bases and the J segment 7 bases; nucleotides outside the gene matches: 7. Written as DNA, the CDR3 is TGTGCCGTCGGACAGGGGGCAGGGGAGCAGTACTTC. The encoded protein is CAVGQGAGEQYF.

The CDR3 nucleotides are TGCGCCAAAGGACTGTACTACAATGAGCAGTTCTTC. It translates to CAKGLYYNEQFF. This sequence joins TRBV5-1 and TRBJ2-1; a weak D match, TRBD2 (5 bases). The CDR3 loop spans 12 amino acids. Looked up from germline, CDR1 is SGHRS and CDR2 is YFSETQ. With 9 bases removed from V and 3 bases from J, the gap between germline ends came to 10 bases.